This TCR beta chain is drawn from a study of blood T cells in healthy people across ages (dated by TCRdb to 2013 to 2016). For the wider study: Template switching captured roughly one uniquely barcoded TCR beta cDNA molecule per two T cells in model experiments. Using deep sequencing normalized with unique cDNA molecular identifiers, the study measured how TCR beta repertoire diversity changes with age. The donors were split into four age groups: young (average 16 years), middle-aged (about 40), aged (62) and long-lived (approximately 80). Donors of different ages were randomly distributed across sequencing lanes to avoid experimental bias. The study analyzed two additional independent replicas of 1 million unique cDNA reads from the same blood draw for two donors, one aged 18 to 30 and one aged 80 or older. Broad study findings and their caveats: Bulk unsorted PBMC profiling prevented conclusive comparison of naive and antigen-experienced compartments. Observed TCR beta diversity per million T cells fell roughly linearly with age, and a significant reduction was already apparent by age approximately 41. The long-lived group showed more naive CD4+ T cells, fewer expanded clones and increased TCR diversity than the aged group, suggesting age selection. Observed TCR beta diversity correlated strongly with the percentage of naive T cells measured by flow cytometry. The CMV infection status of donors was not known, potentially confounding age-related changes in expanded clonotypes. Estimates of total diversity based on one million sequenced T cells were regarded as lower bounds and as underestimates.

Systemically healthy Caucasian individuals from Russia, 39 in total and aged about 6 to 95 years, were included as donors. Ten milliliters of peripheral blood were drawn from each donor into EDTA-treated Vacutainer tubes. PBMCs were isolated by Ficoll-Paque density-gradient centrifugation, with at least 6 million obtained per sample. Total RNA was extracted from PBMCs with Trizol reagent, with at least 6 micrograms obtained per sample. For every donor, flow cytometry on a PBMC aliquot measured the percentage of naive CD45RAhigh/CD27high T cells. Worth noting for this clonotype: The target of this receptor is not known. No base quality values were provided; no much bigger clone lies one nucleotide off.

The library came from 5' RACE. This sample was sequenced with an Illumina HiSeq 2500. The second PCR ran for roughly 7 to 12 cycles and used a J-beta primer mix along with a sample-barcoded 5' primer. Each TCR beta cDNA molecule received a unique molecular identifier from a template-switch 5' adaptor carrying 12 random nucleotides. Each sample yielded at least 3 million CDR3-containing paired-end reads. First-strand cDNA was synthesized from all RNA with the Mint cDNA synthesis kit, primed by a TRBC-specific oligonucleotide. Following uracil-DNA glycosylase treatment, all cDNA underwent a first 18-cycle PCR with the universal primers M1SS and BC2_uni_R. The original pipeline was this. Normalization of each sample was performed by random selection of 1 million high-quality reads, each carrying a distinct molecular identifier. Reads with shared molecular identifiers were discarded instead of being binned into consensus sequences. MiTCR, with a Q25 quality threshold and the strictest error-elimination algorithm, was used for CDR3 identification, clonotype clustering and error correction. A nonparametric unseen species model with Euler transformation was used to estimate lower-bound total TCR beta diversity. TCRdb trimmed public reads at Q25 via fastp, called clones via MiXCR and kept in-frame beta chains. Each record represents a unique CDR3 protein, reported with the most common genes and DNA among its rows. The V and J calls and clone size come from TCRdb's table, not from the authors' own analysis. This sample is represented by hundreds of thousands of distinct CDR3 sequences; around 43% of them were singletons. The top ten clones comprise roughly 19% of the sample.

For CDR1 and CDR2, the germline V gene (reference sequence) lists DFQATT and SNEGSKA. Relative to germline, V is 3 bases shorter and J is 2 bases shorter, with 18 bases between their ends. The CDR3 covers 16 residues, taking in both the cysteine and the phenylalanine. Kept here is only the CDR3 DNA, which spans 48 bases and is read in frame from base 1. The chain is assembled from TRBV20-1 and TRBJ2-3; the D gene may be TRBD1 or TRBD2, since each aligns over 6 bases. This sequence originates from a man aged 55 to 69 in good health. Sequencing was performed on blood. CDR3 protein: CSARGGSRGLTDTQYF. The DNA reads as follows: TGCAGTGCTAGGGGGGGCTCTAGAGGACTCACAGATACGCAGTATTTT.